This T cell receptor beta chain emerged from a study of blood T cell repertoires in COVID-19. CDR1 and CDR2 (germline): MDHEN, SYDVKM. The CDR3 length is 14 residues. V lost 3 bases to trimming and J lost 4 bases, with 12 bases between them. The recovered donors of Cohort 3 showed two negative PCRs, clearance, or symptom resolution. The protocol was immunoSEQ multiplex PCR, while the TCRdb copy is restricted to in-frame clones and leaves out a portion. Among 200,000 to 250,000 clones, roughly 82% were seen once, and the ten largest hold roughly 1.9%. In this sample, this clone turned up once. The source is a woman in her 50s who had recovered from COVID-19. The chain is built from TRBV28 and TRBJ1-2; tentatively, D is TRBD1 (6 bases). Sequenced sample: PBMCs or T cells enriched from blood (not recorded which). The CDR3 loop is CASSFLKGVYGYTF. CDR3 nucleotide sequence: TGTGCCAGCAGTTTTCTAAAGGGGGTCTATGGCTACACCTTC.